This TCR beta chain was profiled in a study of T cells after yellow fever vaccination. The CDR3 is 16 amino acids. Germline V gene sequence: CDR1 MDHEN, CDR2 SYDVKM. The V end was cut by 6 bases, the J end by 1 base, with 16 bases between. TCRdb re-analysed the 5' RACE reads in MiXCR, keeping a single row per CDR3 protein. The data show 450,000 to 650,000 distinct CDR3 sequences, 21% seen once. This clonotype was obtained from a man aged 18 to 29 who received the YFV17D yellow fever vaccine. The chain uses TRBV28 and TRBJ1-5; possibly TRBD1 for D (5 bases). The sequenced sample was PBMCs, obtained roughly 20 days after the first yellow fever vaccination. The CDR3 DNA reads as TGTGCCAGCAGCCCTCCCCCGGGGCAAAGCAATCAGCCCCAGCATTTT. It encodes CASSPPPGQSNQPQHF.